This section outlines one T cell receptor beta chain sequence together with its context. The antigen is unknown. This sample was included in a study of blood T cells in healthy people across ages. The study's findings and limits: Percentage of naive T cells showed a strong correlation with TCR beta diversity.

Germline V gene lookup returns CDR1 MNHEY and CDR2 SVGEGT. Trimming stripped 7 bases from V and 9 bases from J, with 19 bases between. CDR3 length: 14 amino acids. Primers used in a second PCR of about 6 to 11 cycles were a sample-barcoded 5' primer and a J-beta primer mix. Each CDR3 protein gets one entry after TCRdb re-called the 5' RACE reads with MiXCR. The data contain 630,000 or so distinct CDR3 sequences, 32% of them singletons. The chain combines TRBV6-2 or TRBV6-3 with TRBJ2-1, with D tentatively TRBD2 (5 bases). The sample was blood. This TCR came from a woman at least 80 years old in good health. In DNA, the CDR3 is TGTGCCAGCATCTCCTGCCTGAGGGATGGTGAGCAGTTCTTC. Translation: CASISCLRDGEQFF.